This section outlines one T cell receptor beta chain sequence together with its context. This sample was taken from a study of blood T cell repertoires in COVID-19. Turning to the study itself: Spain, Italy and the United States supplied samples that represented acute and convalescent COVID-19. PBMCs, B-cell-depleted T cells, or T cells were the source of the cDNA or gDNA that made up the material.

The CDR3 extends over 17 amino acids. Trimming shortened V by 2 bases and J by 5 bases, and 20 bases separated the two germline ends. CDR1 is SGHVS and CDR2 is FQNEAQ in the germline V gene. Source study methods: Reference gene primers were amplified, and this amplification served to estimate nucleated cell counts. The protocol was immunoSEQ multiplex PCR, while the TCRdb copy is restricted to in-frame clones and leaves out a portion. D and trimming were read from the DNA, whereas the V and J calls and clone size are those reported in that table. Here the sample spans 150,000 to 200,000 clones, around 84% being singletons.

This TCR derives from a woman of 80 years or more with acute or convalescent COVID-19. Sequencing was carried out using peripheral blood. The chain carries TRBV7-8 and TRBJ2-3, with D perhaps TRBD1 (5 bases). The CDR3 region has the DNA TGTGCCAGCAGCTTATCGCGAACAGGCTTCGGTATAGATACGCAGTATTTT. Protein: CASSLSRTGFGIDTQYF.